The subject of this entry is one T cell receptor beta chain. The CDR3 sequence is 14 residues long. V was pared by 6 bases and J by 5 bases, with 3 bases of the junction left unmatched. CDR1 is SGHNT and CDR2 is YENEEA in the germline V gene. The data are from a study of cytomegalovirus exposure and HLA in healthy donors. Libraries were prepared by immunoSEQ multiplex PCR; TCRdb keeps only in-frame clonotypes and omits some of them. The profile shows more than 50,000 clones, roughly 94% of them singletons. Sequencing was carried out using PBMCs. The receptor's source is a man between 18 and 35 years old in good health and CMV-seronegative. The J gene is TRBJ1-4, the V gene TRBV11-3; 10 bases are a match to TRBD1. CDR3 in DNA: TGTGCCAGCAGGTCGACAGGGGGCAATGAAAAACTGTTTTTT. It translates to CASRSTGGNEKLFF.